This TCR beta chain is from a study of blood T cell repertoires in COVID-19. Under the authors' procedure: Estimates of nucleated cell counts were drawn from the amplification of reference gene primers. Assay used: immunoSEQ multiplex PCR; TCRdb lists only in-frame clones, some missing. Clone size and the V and J calls come from that table; the DNA yielded D and trimming. The sample lists approximately 150,000 clones, approximately 95% occurring once. Specimen: peripheral blood. This clonotype originated in a woman in her sixties or seventies with COVID-19, enrolled during active disease.

CDR3 sequence (DNA): TGTGCCAGTAGTTTAGGACAGGGCAGAGGGGAGCTGTTTTTT. Translating it yields CASSLGQGRGELFF. V gene TRBV19 combines with J gene TRBJ2-2, with TRBD1 identical over 8 bases. This CDR3 region has 14 residues. Germline V lookup: CDR1 LNHDA, CDR2 SQIVND (reference sequence). J was trimmed by 8 bases and V by 5 bases; bases with no gene match: 7.